This T cell receptor beta chain was recovered during a study of cytomegalovirus exposure and HLA in healthy donors. Study information: HLA-typed donors were the source of approximately 80 million unique TCRs, which an early data release held.

Deletions cut 0 bases from V and 7 bases from J, with 10 bases between. In germline, CDR1 is SGDLS, CDR2 YYNGEE. The CDR3 is 14 residues long. Remarks on this clone: Its antigen is undetermined.

The PCR had 60 Vbeta and 13 Jbeta primers. Sequencing was performed with immunoSEQ multiplex PCR; in TCRdb, only in-frame clones are kept and a portion is missing. The sample has around 97,000 clones, around a tenth seen once. The study, taken as a whole, reports: Later work showed greater clonal expansion in HLA-associated TCR beta chains than in equally common others. The authors assumed roughly uniform sequencing depth across donors for presence/absence analyses. One variant, a missense change in DCLRE1C, was linked in a later analysis to TCR beta V- and J-gene trimming.

This sequence originates from a man in his fifties or sixties in good health and CMV-seropositive. The sample comprised PBMCs. The chain recombines TRBV9 with TRBJ1-4, with D perhaps TRBD1 (5 bases). Written as DNA, the CDR3 is TGTGCCAGCAGCGTAGGTCAGGGTGGTGAAAAACTGTTTTTT. It is translated as CASSVGQGGEKLFF.